These T cell receptor beta chains were read from a single sample in a study of blood T cell repertoires in COVID-19. Sequencing was performed with immunoSEQ multiplex PCR; in TCRdb, only in-frame clones are kept and a portion is missing. The repertoire consists of tens of thousands of clones, with about 89% occurring once and the leading ten covering roughly 1.9%. Sequencing was carried out using peripheral blood. The source is a woman in her sixties or seventies with acute or convalescent COVID-19. Each CDR3 is given with its conserved first and last residue. Fields, in order: V gene, J gene, clone size, D gene, CDR3 DNA, CDR3 protein. D genes are given only for firm matches. Clone size is not always given. Where it is, it says once, few, many or a class for expanded clones.

v_gene: TRBV5-8; j_gene: TRBJ1-6; abundance: NA; d_gene: NA; CDR3nt: TGTGCCAGCAGCTTGCCATCACCCCTCCACTTT; CDR3aa: CASSLPSPLHF
v_gene: TRBV7-2; j_gene: TRBJ1-1; abundance: NA; d_gene: NA; CDR3nt: TGTGCCAGCAGCTTCAGGGGCGCTGAAGCTTTCTTT; CDR3aa: CASSFRGAEAFF
v_gene: TRBV28; j_gene: TRBJ2-7; abundance: NA; d_gene: TRBD1; CDR3nt: TGTGCCAGCAGTTCCCGGGACAGCTCCTACGAGCAGTACTTC; CDR3aa: CASSSRDSSYEQYF
v_gene: TRBV6-2/TRBV6-3; j_gene: TRBJ2-4; abundance: NA; d_gene: NA; CDR3nt: TGTGCCAGCAGTTACCTAGGACAGACAAACATTCAGTACTTC; CDR3aa: CASSYLGQTNIQYF
v_gene: TRBV27; j_gene: TRBJ2-7; abundance: NA; d_gene: NA; CDR3nt: TGTGCCAGCAGTACAGGTTTGAGCTCCTACGAGCAGTACTTC; CDR3aa: CASSTGLSSYEQYF
v_gene: TRBV6-2/TRBV6-3; j_gene: TRBJ1-5; abundance: NA; d_gene: TRBD1; CDR3nt: TGTGCCAGCAGTTTCCTAAGGACAGGGTCATCCCCCCAGCATTTT; CDR3aa: CASSFLRTGSSPQHF
v_gene: TRBV25-1; j_gene: TRBJ2-3; abundance: NA; d_gene: NA; CDR3nt: TGTGCCAGCAGTGAATCCGGACAGCTTGGTACAGATACGCAGTATTTT; CDR3aa: CASSESGQLGTDTQYF
v_gene: TRBV7-9; j_gene: TRBJ2-7; abundance: NA; d_gene: NA; CDR3nt: TGTGCCAGCAGCTCCCAGAGAGCAGGCTACGAGCAGTACTTC; CDR3aa: CASSSQRAGYEQYF
v_gene: TRBV10-3; j_gene: TRBJ1-2; abundance: once; d_gene: NA; CDR3nt: TGTGCCATCGCGGGGGAGCAGTACTATGGCTACACCTTC; CDR3aa: CAIAGEQYYGYTF
v_gene: TRBV4-3; j_gene: TRBJ2-1; abundance: NA; d_gene: TRBD2; CDR3nt: TGCGCCAGCAGCCAAATTGATGTGCGGGGGAGGGGCGATGAGCAGTTCTTC; CDR3aa: CASSQIDVRGRGDEQFF
v_gene: TRBV29-1; j_gene: TRBJ2-1; abundance: NA; d_gene: TRBD2; CDR3nt: TGCAGCGTTGTCAGGACTAGCGGCCTAAATGAGCAGTTCTTC; CDR3aa: CSVVRTSGLNEQFF
v_gene: TRBV6-6; j_gene: TRBJ2-2; abundance: once; d_gene: NA; CDR3nt: TGTGCCAGCAGTTCGTCGCGTATCCGGGACACCGGGGAGCTGTTTTTT; CDR3aa: CASSSSRIRDTGELFF
v_gene: TRBV2; j_gene: TRBJ1-1; abundance: NA; d_gene: NA; CDR3nt: TGTGCCAGCAGTGGACGGGCAGGGATCGAGAACACTGAAGCTTTCTTT; CDR3aa: CASSGRAGIENTEAFF
v_gene: TRBV29-1; j_gene: TRBJ2-1; abundance: NA; d_gene: TRBD2; CDR3nt: TGCAGCGTGACCCACCCGCGGGGGACCTACAATGAGCAGTTCTTC; CDR3aa: CSVTHPRGTYNEQFF
v_gene: TRBV4-3; j_gene: TRBJ2-2; abundance: few; d_gene: NA; CDR3nt: TGCGCCAGCAGCCAGGAGGATCGCACCGGGGAGCTGTTTTTT; CDR3aa: CASSQEDRTGELFF
v_gene: TRBV28; j_gene: TRBJ1-5; abundance: NA; d_gene: NA; CDR3nt: TGTGCCAGCAGTTTATCCGGGGATCAGCCCCAGCATTTT; CDR3aa: CASSLSGDQPQHF
v_gene: TRBV5-1; j_gene: TRBJ2-7; abundance: few; d_gene: TRBD1; CDR3nt: TGCGCCAGCAGCCAACCGGGACAGGGCGGTTGGTCCTACGAGCAGTACTTC; CDR3aa: CASSQPGQGGWSYEQYF
v_gene: TRBV7-2; j_gene: TRBJ2-3; abundance: NA; d_gene: TRBD2; CDR3nt: TGTGCCAGCAGCCGGATATTGACTAGCGCCACAGATACGCAGTATTTT; CDR3aa: CASSRILTSATDTQYF
v_gene: TRBV5-6; j_gene: TRBJ1-1; abundance: NA; d_gene: TRBD1; CDR3nt: TGTGCCAGCAGGGAGACAGGGGATAGCACTGAAGCTTTCTTT; CDR3aa: CASRETGDSTEAFF
v_gene: TRBV7-9; j_gene: TRBJ2-5; abundance: once; d_gene: TRBD2; CDR3nt: TGTGCCAGCAGCTTGGCGGGGGTTTCTACCCAGTACTTC; CDR3aa: CASSLAGVSTQYF
v_gene: TRBV7-9; j_gene: TRBJ1-2; abundance: NA; d_gene: TRBD1; CDR3nt: TGTGCCAGCAGCTTAGAGGGACAGTACACCTTC; CDR3aa: CASSLEGQYTF
v_gene: TRBV5-5; j_gene: TRBJ2-2; abundance: NA; d_gene: NA; CDR3nt: TGTGCCAGCAGCCGCAACCTAGGAAACACCGGGGAGCTGTTTTTT; CDR3aa: CASSRNLGNTGELFF
v_gene: TRBV20-1; j_gene: TRBJ2-1; abundance: NA; d_gene: NA; CDR3nt: TGCAGTGCTAGAGATAATAATGAGCAGTTCTTC; CDR3aa: CSARDNNEQFF
v_gene: TRBV5-6; j_gene: TRBJ2-1; abundance: NA; d_gene: NA; CDR3nt: TGTGCCAGCAGCTTGTTGTCGGACAGTATGTACAATGAGCAGTTCTTC; CDR3aa: CASSLLSDSMYNEQFF
v_gene: TRBV2; j_gene: TRBJ1-1; abundance: NA; d_gene: NA; CDR3nt: TGTGCCAGCAATGTCGCAGGGAACACTGAAGCTTTCTTT; CDR3aa: CASNVAGNTEAFF
v_gene: TRBV5-1; j_gene: TRBJ1-2; abundance: NA; d_gene: NA; CDR3nt: TGCGCCAGCAGCTTTCGGTCAGGGGAAGTTGTTGGGGTAGGCTATGGCTACACCTTC; CDR3aa: CASSFRSGEVVGVGYGYTF
v_gene: TRBV19; j_gene: TRBJ2-1; abundance: NA; d_gene: TRBD1; CDR3nt: TGTGCCAGTAGGAAGGGACAGGGGGCTTTCTACAATGAGCAGTTCTTC; CDR3aa: CASRKGQGAFYNEQFF
v_gene: TRBV2; j_gene: TRBJ1-6; abundance: NA; d_gene: NA; CDR3nt: TGTGCCAGCAACGGGGAGAATAATTCACCCCTCCACTTT; CDR3aa: CASNGENNSPLHF
v_gene: TRBV9; j_gene: TRBJ2-2; abundance: NA; d_gene: NA; CDR3nt: TGTGCCAGCAGCCCTGTATATTTCGGGGAGCTGTTTTTT; CDR3aa: CASSPVYFGELFF
v_gene: TRBV27; j_gene: TRBJ1-1; abundance: NA; d_gene: NA; CDR3nt: TGTGCCAGCAGTTTCGGGGGGAGGAACACTGAAGCTTTCTTT; CDR3aa: CASSFGGRNTEAFF
v_gene: TRBV7-2; j_gene: TRBJ2-5; abundance: NA; d_gene: TRBD2; CDR3nt: TGTGCCAGCAGCATCGGACTAGCGGGAGAGACCCAGTACTTC; CDR3aa: CASSIGLAGETQYF